This record covers a single T cell receptor beta chain. Its antigen is not identified. This may come from a read error, since a much larger clone is one base off. TCR beta libraries were made by quantitative 5'-RACE with molecular barcodes. TCRdb recomputed calls from the 5' RACE reads with MiXCR, one row per CDR3 protein. The data contain approximately 540,000 distinct CDR3 sequences, roughly 13% of them singletons. The CDR3 covers 14 residues. This record comes from a study of CD8 T cells in ankylosing spondylitis. Study conclusions and caveats: Characteristic of ankylosing spondylitis blood, it appeared, was a TCR beta motif comprising 7 to 9 highly homologous variants.

The source of this sequence is a male donor with ankylosing spondylitis. V usage is TRBV12-3 or TRBV12-4 and J usage is TRBJ2-1; 8 bases fit TRBD1. The specimen was blood, either unsorted or a sorted T cell fraction (not recorded which). The CDR3 DNA reads TGTGCCAGCAGGATAGGGACAGGCCAAAATGAGCGGTTCTTC. Translation: CASRIGTGQNERFF.